The rows below give T cell receptor beta chains drawn from one sample of a study of blood T cell repertoires in COVID-19. Generated by immunoSEQ multiplex PCR, the TCRdb table keeps only in-frame clones and is missing some. The sample lists some 410,000 clones; over 75% were seen once. The material sequenced was PBMCs or T cells enriched from blood (not recorded which). These receptors were obtained from a woman aged 30 to 39 with acute COVID-19. Both conserved end residues are part of each CDR3. A D gene is named only where the DNA matches it firmly. Some rows mark clone size as missing; the rest say once, few, many or name a class of expanded clone.

>TRBJ2-1|TRBV30|-|TRBD1
CAWMVKQQGKNEQFF
TGTGCCTGGATGGTCAAACAACAGGGGAAAAATGAGCAGTTCTTC
>TRBJ2-2|TRBV7-7|few|TRBD1
CASSSSATGVGGELFF
TGTGCCAGCAGCTCCTCCGCGACAGGGGTGGGCGGGGAGCTGTTTTTT
>TRBJ1-1|TRBV19|-|-
CASSPIGGSEAFF
TGTGCCAGTAGTCCTATCGGGGGGTCGGAAGCTTTCTTT
>TRBJ2-7|TRBV9|-|TRBD2
CASSFGLDSYEQYF
TGTGCCAGCAGCTTCGGACTAGATTCCTACGAGCAGTACTTC
>TRBJ2-3|TRBV24-1|-|-
CATSDLVGFTDTQYF
TGTGCCACCAGTGATTTGGTGGGCTTCACAGATACGCAGTATTTT
>TRBJ1-1|TRBV7-3|-|-
CASSLRRPRRPELEAFF
TGTGCCAGCAGCCTCCGCCGGCCGCGCAGGCCCGAACTTGAAGCTTTCTTT
>TRBJ2-5|TRBV4-3|-|-
CASSQEVSEETQYF
TGCGCCAGCAGCCAAGAGGTTTCAGAAGAGACCCAGTACTTC
>TRBJ2-7|TRBV5-6|-|TRBD1
CASSLFGTGFSSEQYF
TGTGCCAGCAGCTTGTTCGGGACAGGGTTTTCCTCCGAGCAGTACTTC
>TRBJ1-5|TRBV2|-|-
CASSEWGLYQPQHF
TGTGCCAGCAGTGAATGGGGGCTCTATCAGCCCCAGCATTTT
>TRBJ1-2|TRBV18|-|TRBD1
CASSPPQTGVYGYTF
TGTGCCAGCTCACCACCGCAGACAGGGGTTTATGGCTACACCTTC
>TRBJ1-2|TRBV14|-|-
CASSYGTAWGGYTF
TGTGCCAGCAGCTATGGGACTGCTTGGGGTGGCTACACCTTC
>TRBJ1-2|TRBV5-5|-|-
CASSLAFSTEGSYGYTF
TGTGCCAGCAGCTTGGCCTTTTCGACAGAAGGTTCATATGGCTACACCTTC
>TRBJ2-7|TRBV14|-|-
CASSQDLVRGAYEQYF
TGTGCCAGCAGCCAAGATCTTGTCAGGGGGGCCTACGAGCAGTACTTC
>TRBJ2-1|TRBV19|-|TRBD2
CASSIPGTRSNEQFF
TGTGCCAGTAGTATCCCAGGGACTAGGAGCAATGAGCAGTTCTTC
>TRBJ2-7|TRBV11-3|-|TRBD1
CASSLGPGGLEQYF
TGTGCCAGCAGCTTAGGCCCAGGGGGCCTCGAGCAGTACTTC
>TRBJ1-2|TRBV9|-|-
CASSHGRLGYTF
TGTGCCAGCAGCCACGGCAGACTAGGCTACACCTTC
>TRBJ1-5|TRBV27|-|TRBD1
CASSLSMGTAINQPQHF
TGTGCCAGCAGTTTATCCATGGGGACAGCCATTAATCAGCCCCAGCATTTT
>TRBJ2-7|TRBV7-9|-|TRBD2
CASSSGASSYEQYF
TGTGCCAGCAGCAGCGGGGCAAGCTCCTACGAGCAGTACTTC
>TRBJ1-6|TRBV5-8|-|-
CASSSRGSYNSPLHF
TGTGCCAGCAGCTCTCGAGGGTCCTATAATTCACCCCTCCACTTT
>TRBJ1-6|TRBV3-1/TRBV3-2|-|-
CASSRRQSQQANSPLHF
TGTGCCAGCAGCCGTAGACAGAGTCAACAGGCAAATTCACCCCTCCACTTT
>TRBJ1-2|TRBV9|-|-
CASSRDTTNYGYTF
TGTGCCAGCAGTCGGGACACTACGAACTATGGCTACACCTTC
>TRBJ2-1|TRBV12-3/TRBV12-4|-|TRBD1
CASTPTGADEQFF
TGTGCCAGCACACCGACAGGGGCCGATGAGCAGTTCTTC
>TRBJ1-5|TRBV28|-|-
CASSPSGRLNQPQHF
TGTGCCAGCAGTCCGAGTGGCAGACTCAATCAGCCCCAGCATTTT
>TRBJ1-1|TRBV6-5|few|TRBD1
CASRGDRGRLGAFF
TGTGCCAGCAGGGGCGACAGGGGACGGCTGGGAGCTTTCTTT
>TRBJ1-2|TRBV6-5|few|TRBD1
CASRGTGVNYGYTF
TGTGCCAGCCGAGGGACAGGGGTTAACTATGGCTACACCTTC
>TRBJ1-2|TRBV12-3/TRBV12-4|-|-
CASTLANYGYTF
TGTGCCAGCACCCTTGCGAACTATGGCTACACCTTC
>TRBJ1-5|TRBV15|few|-
CATSRAGGQPQHF
TGTGCCACCAGCAGAGCGGGGGGCCAGCCCCAGCATTTT
>TRBJ1-5|TRBV6-5|-|-
CASRRQFYSNQPQHF
TGTGCCAGCAGGAGACAGTTTTATAGCAATCAGCCCCAGCATTTT
>TRBJ1-6|TRBV24-1|few|-
CATNRDYNSPLHF
TGTGCCACCAATCGGGATTATAATTCACCCCTCCACTTT
>TRBJ2-5|TRBV25-1|-|TRBD1
CASSELTGKVETQYF
TGTGCCAGCAGTGAATTGACAGGGAAGGTAGAGACCCAGTACTTC
>TRBJ2-3|TRBV18|-|-
CATRAGWADTQYF
TGTGCCACCCGGGCAGGGTGGGCAGATACGCAGTATTTT
>TRBJ2-1|TRBV5-6|-|-
CASSLAESGEQFF
TGTGCCAGCAGCTTGGCCGAATCGGGGGAGCAGTTCTTC
>TRBJ1-2|TRBV2|-|-
CATAGYRDYNYGYTF
TGTGCCACCGCAGGGTACAGGGACTATAACTATGGCTACACCTTC
>TRBJ2-5|TRBV6-5|-|-
CASSLGAVNQETQYF
TGTGCCAGCAGTCTGGGGGCCGTAAACCAAGAGACCCAGTACTTC
>TRBJ2-3|TRBV7-9|-|-
CASSFHGMGDTDTQYF
TGTGCCAGCAGCTTTCACGGGATGGGCGACACAGATACGCAGTATTTT
>TRBJ1-4|TRBV28|-|-
CASSLFGGTRGEKLFF
TGTGCCAGCAGCCTATTCGGTGGTACCAGAGGTGAAAAACTGTTTTTT
>TRBJ2-7|TRBV5-1|-|-
CASSLLTEGEQYF
TGCGCCAGCAGCTTGTTAACAGAGGGCGAGCAGTACTTC
>TRBJ2-6|TRBV6-5|few|-
CASSSGTTGANVLTF
TGTGCCAGCAGTTCGGGGACAACTGGGGCCAACGTCCTGACTTTC
>TRBJ2-3|TRBV27|once|TRBD2
CASSLASGTPIITDTQYF
TGTGCCAGCAGTTTGGCTAGCGGGACTCCTATTATCACAGATACGCAGTATTTT
>TRBJ1-1|TRBV12-3/TRBV12-4|-|-
CATKGGENTEAFF
TGTGCCACCAAAGGGGGTGAGAACACTGAAGCTTTCTTT
>TRBJ1-5|TRBV19|-|-
CASSIDMRGGQPQHF
TGTGCCAGTAGTATAGATATGCGGGGGGGCCAGCCCCAGCATTTT
>TRBJ2-2|TRBV6-2/TRBV6-3|-|TRBD2
CASSYDRAGGPIGELFF
TGTGCCAGCAGTTACGATCGAGCGGGGGGGCCTATCGGGGAGCTGTTTTTT
>TRBJ2-1|TRBV7-8|-|-
CASSRDAPGYNEQFF
TGTGCCAGCAGCCGGGACGCTCCGGGGTACAATGAGCAGTTCTTC
>TRBJ1-2|TRBV3-1/TRBV3-2|-|-
CASSPRQGYHGYTF
TGTGCCAGCAGCCCGCGGCAGGGTTATCATGGCTACACCTTC
>TRBJ1-2|TRBV4-1|-|-
CASSPPAPNYGYTF
TGCGCCAGCAGTCCACCTGCGCCCAACTATGGCTACACCTTC
>TRBJ2-5|TRBV5-1|-|-
CASRIRGSPILEETQYF
TGCGCCAGCAGAATCCGGGGGAGCCCAATCTTAGAGGAGACCCAGTACTTC
>TRBJ1-2|TRBV27|-|TRBD1
CASSQTGGNYGYTF
TGTGCCAGCAGCCAGACAGGGGGGAACTATGGCTACACCTTC
>TRBJ2-1|TRBV24-1|few|-
CATSDLGAESYNEQFF
TGTGCCACCAGTGATTTGGGGGCGGAATCCTACAATGAGCAGTTCTTC
>TRBJ2-2|TRBV7-2|-|TRBD2
CASSWTSGGSTGELFF
TGTGCCAGCAGCTGGACTAGCGGGGGATCCACCGGGGAGCTGTTTTTT
>TRBJ2-2|TRBV14|-|-
CASSQEKGVIDGELFF
TGTGCCAGCAGCCAAGAGAAGGGGGTTATCGACGGGGAGCTGTTTTTT
>TRBJ2-3|TRBV9|-|TRBD2
CASSIQRGVGTDTQYF
TGTGCCAGCAGCATCCAGCGGGGGGTCGGCACAGATACGCAGTATTTT
>TRBJ1-1|TRBV18|-|TRBD1
CASSQGTGNTEAFF
TGTGCCAGCTCACAGGGGACAGGGAACACTGAAGCTTTCTTT
>TRBJ2-1|TRBV11-3|-|TRBD2
CASSPRGGSYNEQFF
TGTGCCAGCAGCCCCCGGGGGGGGTCCTACAATGAGCAGTTCTTC
>TRBJ1-4|TRBV4-3|-|TRBD1
CASSQSTGDGEKLFF
TGCGCCAGCAGCCAGTCGACAGGGGACGGGGAAAAACTGTTTTTT
>TRBJ2-7|TRBV5-5|-|-
CASSQGYEQYF
TGTGCCAGCAGTCAGGGTTACGAGCAGTACTTC
>TRBJ2-3|TRBV4-3|-|TRBD2
CASSLRTSGGSAQYF
TGCGCCAGCAGCCTTCGGACTAGCGGGGGCAGTGCGCAGTATTTT
>TRBJ1-2|TRBV19|-|TRBD1
CASSISQGAGYGYTF
TGTGCCAGTAGTATCTCGCAGGGGGCTGGCTATGGCTACACCTTC
>TRBJ1-6|TRBV6-2/TRBV6-3|-|-
CASSQQGLGGSPLHF
TGTGCCAGCAGTCAACAGGGTCTGGGCGGCTCACCCCTCCACTTT
>TRBJ2-1|TRBV19|-|TRBD2
CASSLTSGEHNEQFF
TGTGCCAGTAGCTTAACTAGCGGGGAACACAATGAGCAGTTCTTC